This paragraph covers one TCR beta chain sequence. This specimen belongs to a study of T cell repertoires in cytomegalovirus infection. Study in general: Through public TCR beta signatures, both CMV infection and matching HLA type were indicated.

One entry per CDR3 protein, called by TCRdb with MiXCR from the reads. In the table there are about 600,000 distinct CDR3 sequences, 24% of which are singletons. The germline CDR1 and CDR2 sequences are SGHDN and FVKESK. V gave up 0 bases and J gave up 2 bases, with 17 bases separating them. This CDR3 spans 18 amino acids. This TCR was recovered from a human donor in good health (CMV status not recorded). Some clones in this sample may be carry-over from other donors' samples. The chain combines TRBV14 with TRBJ2-4, with D perhaps TRBD2 (5 bases). Source material: CD8+ T cells from PBMCs. Written as DNA, the CDR3 is TGTGCCAGCAGCCAAGATGTTTTGGGGAGAGATCCCAAAAACATTCAGTACTTC. The encoded protein is CASSQDVLGRDPKNIQYF.